What follows is one TCR beta chain and its context. What it binds is unknown. Data came from immunoSEQ multiplex PCR; TCRdb stores just in-frame clones and leaves some out. In the table there are about 2.3 million clones, about nine tenths of which are singletons. This sample is part of a study of shared clonotypes between healthy human individuals. Regarding the study as a whole: Sample collection involved blood only; tissue repertoires are likely different.

Source material: naive CD4+ T cells from PBMCs. Sample subset: CD45RA+ positively selected. The source of this sequence is a man aged 18 to 30 in good health. Some clones in this sample may be carry-over from other donors' samples.

The CDR3 DNA sequence: TGCGCCAGCGGAGCCGGACAGGGGTCCCACGAGCAGTACTTC. Its translation: CASGAGQGSHEQYF. The V gene is TRBV5-1, the J gene TRBJ2-7, with TRBD1 matching 9 bases. J was trimmed by 5 bases and V by 7 bases; bases with no gene match: 10. Germline V gene lookup returns CDR1 SGHRS and CDR2 YFSETQ. The CDR3 extends over 14 amino acids.